This entry concerns a single TCR beta chain. Its antigen is still unknown. Primed by a sample-barcoded 5' primer and a J-beta primer mix, a second PCR proceeded for 7 to 11 cycles. MiXCR was run by TCRdb on the 5' RACE reads, yielding one entry per CDR3 protein. Found here are 850,000 to 1,100,000 distinct CDR3 sequences, more than 30% of them singletons; the top ten hold around 14%. The data originate from a study of blood T cells in healthy people across ages. This CDR3 is built from 18 residues. The germline V gene encodes CDR1 DFQATT and CDR2 SNEGSKA (reference sequence). The V segment lost 0 bases and the J segment 5 bases; nucleotides outside the gene matches: 15. Overall study findings and caveats: Age showed a roughly linear inverse relationship with TCR beta diversity per million T cells. Estimates drawn from one million T cells were deemed to understate diversity. A strong correlation was seen between TCR beta diversity and naive T cell percentage. Long-lived donors exceeded aged donors in naive CD4+ cells and diversity.

Sample: blood. This sequence was found in a man aged 18 to 30 in good health. The rearrangement joins TRBV20-1 to TRBJ1-5; TRBD1 aligns across 8 bases. CDR3 residues: CSARDYGGQGNPHQPQHF. The CDR3 bases are TGCAGTGCTAGAGATTACGGTGGACAGGGAAATCCTCATCAGCCCCAGCATTTT.